The 4 T cell receptor beta chains below all came from one sample that was sequenced in a study of CD8 T cells in ankylosing spondylitis. Their antigens remain unidentified. Study conclusions and caveats: Characteristic of ankylosing spondylitis blood, it appeared, was a TCR beta motif comprising roughly eight highly homologous variants.

TCRdb reanalysed the 5' RACE reads using MiXCR and keeps one entry per CDR3 protein. Of a few hundred thousand distinct CDR3 sequences in the sample, approximately 20% are singletons; the top ten hold less than 20%. Sequenced sample: blood, either unsorted or a sorted T cell fraction (not recorded which). Receptors originate from a male donor with ankylosing spondylitis.

The chain's CDR3 is CSVDVGRTNTGELFF. The CDR3 nucleotides read TGCAGCGTTGACGTGGGACGGACGAACACCGGGGAGCTGTTTTTT. The chain carries TRBV29-1 and TRBJ2-2; D possibly matches TRBD1 or TRBD2 (5 bases each). This CDR3 spans 15 amino acids. The V and J ends lost 3 bases and 0 bases respectively, with 11 bases between them. Germline V gives CDR1 SQVTM, CDR2 ANQGSEA.

The V call is TRBV5-1, the J call TRBJ2-1; 12 bases fit TRBD2. CDR1 SGHRS and CDR2 YFSETQ come from the germline V gene. The CDR3 length is 16 residues. The V and J ends lost 2 bases and 4 bases, in that order; junction bases with no gene match: 4. CDR3 protein: CASSLGTSGQYNEQFF. The CDR3 coding sequence is TGCGCCAGCAGCTTAGGGACTAGCGGGCAATACAATGAGCAGTTCTTC.

This rearrangement joins TRBV5-1 to TRBJ2-1; D not resolved. There are 16 residues in the CDR3. V shed 4 bases and J shed 6 bases, with 20 bases lying between them. Germline assignment: CDR1 SGHRS and CDR2 YFSETQ. CDR3 residues: CASSRLGTTPGNEQFF. In DNA, the CDR3 is TGCGCCAGCAGCAGACTTGGAACCACTCCTGGCAATGAGCAGTTCTTC.

The V call is TRBV28, the J call TRBJ2-1; 11 bases map to TRBD2. V was clipped by 3 bases and J by 12 bases; unmatched bases: 16. The germline gives CDR1 MDHEN, CDR2 SYDVKM. The CDR3 is made up of 17 amino acids. CDR3 residues: CASSFSTSGTSGLWQFF. The CDR3 DNA reads as TGTGCCAGCAGTTTTAGTACCTCCGGGACTAGCGGACTCTGGCAGTTCTTC.